One and the same sample provided the 4 T cell receptor beta chains below, sequenced in a study of T cell responses to AZD1222 COVID-19 vaccine. Libraries were prepared by immunoSEQ multiplex PCR; TCRdb keeps only in-frame clonotypes and omits some of them. This table holds over 100,000 clones, roughly nine tenths found once. This sample comprised peripheral blood, obtained on day 0 of AZD1222 vaccination. These receptors were taken from an adult in good health.

V and J are TRBV10-1 and TRBJ2-2; 9 bases agree with TRBD1. Germline V gives CDR1 WNHNN, CDR2 SYGVQD (reference sequence). V was clipped by 6 bases and J by 5 bases; unmatched bases: 4. This CDR3 contains 14 residues. The CDR3 DNA is TGCGCCAGCAGAGAGGACAGGGGTACCGGGGAGCTGTTTTTT. It encodes CASREDRGTGELFF.

A single count supports this clone. Other DNA sequences from this sample encode an identical CDR3 as well. CDR3 nucleotide sequence: TGTGCCTGGAGTCGGGGGAGCTCCTACAATGAGCAGTTCTTC. Protein product: CAWSRGSSYNEQFF. The rearrangement links TRBV30 to TRBJ2-1; TRBD2 might be the D (6 bases). V was clipped by 2 bases and J by 0 bases, with 8 bases between them. CDR1 is GTSNPN, CDR2 SVGIG, per germline (reference sequence). The CDR3 is made up of 14 amino acids.

The chain employs TRBV6-6 and TRBJ1-2, with unresolved D. V was trimmed by 0 bases and J by 3 bases, leaving 11 bases between them. There are 15 residues in the CDR3. Looked up from germline, CDR1 is MNHNY and CDR2 is SVGAGI (reference sequence). DNA of the CDR3: TGTGCCAGCAGTTACTCCTCCGGCGCCGACTATGGCTACACCTTC. Translated, it gives CASSYSSGADYGYTF.

The count of this clone is one. The gene calls are TRBV7-2 and TRBJ1-2, with 10 bases identical to TRBD1. Germline V gene lookup returns CDR1 SGHTA and CDR2 FQGNSA. After removal of 4 bases from V and 5 bases from J, the junction contained 7 bases not matched to a gene. The CDR3 runs to 15 residues. CDR3 bases: TGTGCCAGCAGCTCTTCCGGGACAGGGGCGTATGGCTACACCTTC. It is translated as CASSSSGTGAYGYTF.